The 4 T cell receptor beta chains below were found in one sample sequenced in a study of T cells in Graves' hyperthyroidism and ophthalmopathy. Authors of the study amplified TCR beta CDR3 regions from RNA transcripts. The TCR CDR3 first-round RT-PCR relied on the HTBI primer set. TCRdb reprocessed the multiplex PCR reads via MiXCR and lists one record per CDR3 protein. The data hold under 650,000 distinct CDR3 sequences, with roughly 17% observed a single time. The sample consisted of blood. Receptors originate from a woman aged 25 to 39 with Graves' hyperthyroidism.

The table lists this clonotype with many counts. The genes are TRBV12-5 and TRBJ2-3; D call uncertain. CDR3 length: 12 residues. V was cut by 7 bases and J by 3 bases, with 8 bases left in between. Germline V gives CDR1 LGHNT, CDR2 FRNRAP. CDR3 loop: CASERETDTQYF. CDR3 coding DNA: TGTGCTAGTGAGAGAGAAACAGATACGCAGTATTTT.

The V gene is TRBV5-1, the J gene TRBJ1-1, with D possibly being TRBD1 (6 bases). CDR3 size: 14 residues. The germline gives CDR1 SGHRS, CDR2 YFSETQ. V lost 0 bases, J lost 2 bases, and 8 bases lay in between. The CDR3 is CASSLGGHNTEAFF. DNA for the CDR3: TGCGCCAGCAGCTTGGGGGGGCACAACACTGAAGCTTTCTTT.

The genes are TRBV4-2 and TRBJ1-3; D is undetermined. Trimming removed 1 base from V and 0 bases from J, with 10 bases in between. Germline values: CDR1 LGHNA, CDR2 YNFKEQ. This CDR3 spans 16 amino acids. This CDR3 is CASSQGTAFSGNTIYF. CDR3 bases: TGTGCCAGCAGCCAAGGGACGGCGTTCTCTGGAAACACCATATATTTT.

This clonotype was recorded at least ten times. The chain joins TRBV2 to TRBJ1-1, with D maybe TRBD1 (6 bases). This CDR3 is built from 14 residues. V lost 4 bases, J lost 4 bases, and 13 bases lay in between. Germline CDR1 reads SNHLY; CDR2 reads FYNNEI. The CDR3 loop is CASSVGGGATEAFF. CDR3 nucleotide sequence: TGTGCCAGCAGTGTAGGGGGGGGCGCCACTGAAGCTTTCTTT.